A selection of T cell receptor beta chains follows, all from one sample in a study of CD8 T cells in ankylosing spondylitis. MiXCR, run by TCRdb on the 5' RACE reads, gives a single entry per CDR3 protein. Of around 480,000 distinct CDR3 sequences listed, 17% are singletons. The sample comprised blood, either unsorted or a sorted T cell fraction (not recorded which). The receptors stem from a male donor with ankylosing spondylitis. The CDR3 runs from the conserved cysteine through the conserved F or W.

V gene	J gene	CDR3 protein
TRBV2	TRBJ2-3	CASSEAQRENTDTQYF
TRBV6-1	TRBJ1-3	CASTLNSGNTIYF
TRBV6-2/TRBV6-3	TRBJ2-1	CATSPLAEPYNEQFF
TRBV6-2/TRBV6-3	TRBJ1-1	CASRILRGRSTEAFF
TRBV9	TRBJ1-6	CASSNLGGVNSPLHF
TRBV20-1	TRBJ2-2	CSARTPGQRNTGELFF
TRBV7-9	TRBJ1-1	CASSPKGQTPEAFF
TRBV4-3	TRBJ2-6	CASSQDFDVSGANVLTF
TRBV2	TRBJ2-2	CASSVAANTGELFF
TRBV7-6	TRBJ1-4	CASSQRGVEKLFF
TRBV15	TRBJ2-1	CATSTTSSRPSYNEQFF
TRBV28	TRBJ1-1	CASSFYGPNTEAFF
TRBV3-1	TRBJ2-1	CASSQAEAGEQFF
TRBV6-1	TRBJ2-1	CASSEGQRFSGFF
TRBV5-6	TRBJ1-6	CASSRRDRGGSPLHF
TRBV9	TRBJ2-5	CASSVDGGGQETQYF
TRBV7-2	TRBJ1-2	CASTRTGYSYTF
TRBV28	TRBJ2-1	CASSFGAGEQFF
TRBV7-8	TRBJ1-1	CASSLPRDRALNTEAFF
TRBV20-1	TRBJ2-7	CSDNELLGGSYEQYF
TRBV20-1	TRBJ2-5	CSARSPLSGGAWGRETQYF
TRBV6-1	TRBJ2-1	CASRGLAGAFYNEQFF